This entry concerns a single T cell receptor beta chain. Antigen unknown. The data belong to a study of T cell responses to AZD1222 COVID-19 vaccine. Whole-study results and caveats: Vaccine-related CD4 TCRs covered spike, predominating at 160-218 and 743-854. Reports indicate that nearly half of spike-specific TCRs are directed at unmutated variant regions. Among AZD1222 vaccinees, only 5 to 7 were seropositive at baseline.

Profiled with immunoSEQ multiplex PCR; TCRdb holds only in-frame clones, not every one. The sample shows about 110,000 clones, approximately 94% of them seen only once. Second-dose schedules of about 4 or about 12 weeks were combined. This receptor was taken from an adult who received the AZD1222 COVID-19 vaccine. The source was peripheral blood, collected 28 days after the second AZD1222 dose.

CDR3 loop: CASSELGPRDSPLHF. In nucleotides, the CDR3 is TGTGCCAGCAGTGAATTGGGGCCCCGGGATTCACCCCTCCACTTT. The chain is built from TRBV6-1 and TRBJ1-6; possible D gene TRBD1, 5 bases. The germline gives CDR1 MNHNS, CDR2 SASEGT. V lost 2 bases to trimming and J lost 8 bases, with 13 bases between them. This CDR3 has 15 amino acids.